Listed below are T cell receptor beta chains from one sample, sequenced in a study of vaccination and CD4 T cells after COVID-19. TCRdb fed the PCR reads into MiXCR, producing one record per CDR3 protein. Of about 10,000 distinct CDR3 sequences listed, over 40% are singletons. Antigens of these TCRs are unknown. The sequenced sample consisted of CD4+ T cells from blood, cultured in vitro. The receptors originated from a human donor who had recovered from COVID-19. Both conserved end residues are part of each CDR3. A D gene is named only where the DNA matches it firmly. Expanded clones are given a class, and other clones once, few, many or no size at all.

CDR3 length	V gene	clone size	J gene	D gene	CDR3 DNA	CDR3 protein
13	TRBV7-2	NA	TRBJ2-1	NA	TGTGCCAGCGACTCCGAGATGCAAAATGAGCAGTTCTTC	CASDSEMQNEQFF
15	TRBV6-1	NA	TRBJ2-6	TRBD1	TGTGCCAGCAGTGAGGGGACAGTAGGGGCCAACGTCCTGACTTTC	CASSEGTVGANVLTF
15	TRBV7-2	hyperexpanded	TRBJ2-3	TRBD2	TGTGCCAGCAGCTTAAGCGGGGCGGGGGGGGATACGCAGTATTTT	CASSLSGAGGDTQYF
15	TRBV6-1	NA	TRBJ1-1	NA	TGTGCCAGCAGTGAAGAGGAGGGGACCTGGACTGAAGCTTTCTTT	CASSEEEGTWTEAFF
13	TRBV14	NA	TRBJ2-3	NA	TGTGCCAGCAGCCAAGCGGGTTCAGATACGCAGTATTTT	CASSQAGSDTQYF
14	TRBV14	NA	TRBJ2-5	NA	TGTGCCAGCAGCCAATCCTCGTGGAGCGGGACCCAGTACTTC	CASSQSSWSGTQYF
15	TRBV19	few	TRBJ1-4	NA	TGTGCCAGTAGTTCCCGGGAAGGGGTCGATGAAAAACTGTTTTTT	CASSSREGVDEKLFF
14	TRBV4-1	NA	TRBJ1-5	NA	TGCGCCAGCAGCCAAGTCCTGGGCAATCAGCCCCAGCATTTT	CASSQVLGNQPQHF
14	TRBV7-2	NA	TRBJ2-5	NA	TGTGCCAGCAGCTTAGGAGGGGGGCCAGAGACCCAGTACTTC	CASSLGGGPETQYF
13	TRBV27	NA	TRBJ1-5	TRBD1	TGTGCCAGCAGACGGACAGGGCGGCAGCCCCAGCATTTT	CASRRTGRQPQHF
17	TRBV21-1	NA	TRBJ2-1	NA	TGTGCCAGCAGCAGAGAGCGTTTGAGGGACGCTTACAATGAGCAGTTCTTC	CASSRERLRDAYNEQFF
14	TRBV30	NA	TRBJ2-3	NA	TGTGCCTGGATGGACACCCGAAGGGCAGATACGCAGTATTTT	CAWMDTRRADTQYF
15	TRBV9	medium-sized	TRBJ2-5	TRBD2	TGTGCCAGCAGCGTAGGGGCGGGGGGAATGGAGACCCAGTACTTC	CASSVGAGGMETQYF
17	TRBV12-3/TRBV12-4	NA	TRBJ2-7	TRBD1	TGTGCCAGCAGTTTAGCGGTCCTCCGGGACAGGGGGTACGAGCAGTACTTC	CASSLAVLRDRGYEQYF
15	TRBV15	NA	TRBJ2-7	TRBD2	TGTGCCACCAGCAGTAGACTAGCGGGGGGCAACGAGCAGTACTTC	CATSSRLAGGNEQYF
13	TRBV18	NA	TRBJ1-1	NA	TGTGCCAGCTCACCCCGGGACGGCACTGAAGCTTTCTTT	CASSPRDGTEAFF
18	TRBV12-3/TRBV12-4	few	TRBJ2-3	NA	TGTGCCAGCAGTTTCGAGGGGGGACTTGGTTCCTCCACAGATACGCAGTATTTT	CASSFEGGLGSSTDTQYF
13	TRBV18	NA	TRBJ1-3	NA	TGTGCCAGCTCACAAAGCTCTGGAAACACCATATATTTT	CASSQSSGNTIYF
14	TRBV29-1	once	TRBJ1-5	NA	TGCAGCGTTGAAGAATCCGGAGGAAATCAGCCCCAGCATTTT	CSVEESGGNQPQHF
15	TRBV24-1	NA	TRBJ2-3	NA	TGTGCCACCAGTGAGGGGGACCGCCACACAGATACGCAGTATTTT	CATSEGDRHTDTQYF
21	TRBV6-8	NA	TRBJ1-5	NA	TGTGCCATCAGTTGTGCCCTCGGATATGTGGACAGCCTCTATAGCAATCAGCCCCAGCATTTT	CAISCALGYVDSLYSNQPQHF
15	TRBV7-9	NA	TRBJ2-7	TRBD2	TGTGCCAACAGCTTATCCCTTGGGAGGGGTTACGAGCAGTACTTC	CANSLSLGRGYEQYF
14	TRBV12-3/TRBV12-4	few	TRBJ2-7	TRBD1	TGTGCCAGCGGGCGGGACAGGGGATCCTACGAGCAGTACTTC	CASGRDRGSYEQYF
12	TRBV30	NA	TRBJ2-1	TRBD1	TGTGCCTGGAAAGGCTCAGGGGGCTGGAGTTTCTTC	CAWKGSGGWSFF
14	TRBV2	few	TRBJ1-5	NA	TGTGCCAGCAGCTCGGACGGAGACAATCAGCCCCAGCATTTT	CASSSDGDNQPQHF